This T cell receptor beta chain emerged from a study of blood T cell repertoires in COVID-19. Overall study: Acute and convalescent COVID-19 samples came from the United States, Italy and Spain. PBMCs, B-cell-depleted T cells, or T cells provided the cDNA or gDNA that made up the material.

In the source study's methods: How many nucleated cells were present was estimated from reference gene primer amplification. The table came from immunoSEQ multiplex PCR; TCRdb's copy has only in-frame clones and leaves some out. V and J calls and clone size are given by that table; D and trimming were obtained from the DNA. The table lists roughly 100,000 clones, approximately 90% of them singletons. Deletions cut 2 bases from V and 3 bases from J, with 14 bases between. CDR3 length: 16 residues. Per germline, CDR1 SGHVS and CDR2 FQNEAQ. The material sequenced was peripheral blood. The sequence came from a woman over 75 with active COVID-19. V and J are TRBV7-8 and TRBJ1-5; D perhaps matches TRBD1 (6 bases). This CDR3 is CASSLIAGATNQPQHF. The CDR3 nucleotides read TGTGCCAGCAGCTTAATAGCAGGGGCAACCAATCAGCCCCAGCATTTT.